These 3 T cell receptor beta chains came from one sample sequenced in a study of response to subunit inactivated influenza vaccine. MiXCR, applied by TCRdb to the RT-PCR reads, yields one record per CDR3 protein. The table has 600,000 to 700,000 distinct CDR3 sequences, approximately 15% seen once. The sequenced sample was PBMCs from blood, obtained around two weeks before vaccination. These receptors were obtained from a man aged 50 or older who received an inactivated influenza vaccine.

Only a few counts were recorded for this clonotype. The chain is built from TRBV27 and TRBJ1-2, with D possibly TRBD1 on 6 matching bases. The CDR3 is 13 amino acids. Per germline, CDR1 MNHEY and CDR2 SMNVEV (reference sequence). Trimming cost V 3 bases and J 4 bases, with 9 bases left between them. CDR3 sequence (DNA): TGTGCCAGCAGTTTGTCCAGGGGCTATGGCTACACCTTC. It codes for CASSLSRGYGYTF.

This clonotype appeared a few times. The rearrangement links TRBV20-1 to TRBJ2-3; 8 nucleotides align to TRBD1. J lost 0 bases, V lost 5 bases, and 4 bases had no gene match. The CDR3 covers 14 residues. Per the germline V gene, CDR1 is DFQATT and CDR2 is SNEGSKA (reference sequence). The chain's CDR3 is CSAAGQGSTDTQYF. The CDR3 nucleotides read TGCAGTGCTGCTGGACAGGGCAGCACAGATACGCAGTATTTT.

J is TRBJ2-1 and V is TRBV7-2; 7 bases match TRBD1. With V trimmed by 1 base and J by 3 bases, 3 bases remained unmatched. CDR3 length equals 15 residues. The germline V gene encodes CDR1 SGHTA and CDR2 FQGNSA. The DNA of the CDR3 is TGTGCCAGCAGCTTAGGAGGGGGCTTCTACAATGAGCAGTTCTTC. Protein product: CASSLGGGFYNEQFF. The full variable domain, rest sourced from reference TRBV7-2 and TRBJ2-1, is GAGVSQSPSNKVTEKGKDVELRCDPISGHTALYWYRQSLGQGLEFLIYFQGNSAPDKSGLPSDRFSAERTGGSVSTLTIQRTQQEDSAVYLCASSLGGGFYNEQFFGPGTRLTVL.